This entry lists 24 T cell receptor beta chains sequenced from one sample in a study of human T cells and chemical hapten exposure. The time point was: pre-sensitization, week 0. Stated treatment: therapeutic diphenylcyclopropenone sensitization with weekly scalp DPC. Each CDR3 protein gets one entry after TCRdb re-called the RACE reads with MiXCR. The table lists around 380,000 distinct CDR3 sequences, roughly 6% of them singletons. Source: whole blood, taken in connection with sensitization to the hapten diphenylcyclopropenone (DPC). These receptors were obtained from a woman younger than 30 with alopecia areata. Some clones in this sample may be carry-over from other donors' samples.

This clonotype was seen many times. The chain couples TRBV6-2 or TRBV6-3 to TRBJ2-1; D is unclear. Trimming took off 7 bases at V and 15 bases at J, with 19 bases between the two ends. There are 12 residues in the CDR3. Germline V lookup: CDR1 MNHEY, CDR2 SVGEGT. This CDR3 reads CASTQIGDVPFF. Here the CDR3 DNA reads TGTGCCAGCACGCAAATAGGTGATGTTCCGTTCTTC.

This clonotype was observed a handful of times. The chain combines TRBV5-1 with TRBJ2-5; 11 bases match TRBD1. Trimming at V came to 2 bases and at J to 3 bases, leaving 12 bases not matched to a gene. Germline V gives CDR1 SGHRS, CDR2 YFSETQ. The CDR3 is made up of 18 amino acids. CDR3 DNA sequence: TGCGCCAGCAGCTTCCCCCATCGGGACAGGGGGTTAAAAGAGACCCAGTACTTC. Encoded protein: CASSFPHRDRGLKETQYF.

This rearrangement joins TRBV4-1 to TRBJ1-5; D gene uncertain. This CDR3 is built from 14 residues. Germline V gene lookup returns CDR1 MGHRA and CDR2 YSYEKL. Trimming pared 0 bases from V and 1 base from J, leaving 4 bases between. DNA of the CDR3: TGCGCCAGCAGCCAAGACCACAGCAATCAGCCCCAGCATTTT. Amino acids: CASSQDHSNQPQHF.

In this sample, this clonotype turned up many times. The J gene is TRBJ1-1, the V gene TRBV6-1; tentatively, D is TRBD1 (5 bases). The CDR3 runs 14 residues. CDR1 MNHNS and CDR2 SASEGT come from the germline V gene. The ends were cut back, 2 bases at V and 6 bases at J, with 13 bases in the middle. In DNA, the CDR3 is TGTGCCAGCAGTGAACAGGGTAATCGCCCTGAAGCTTTCTTT. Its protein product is CASSEQGNRPEAFF.

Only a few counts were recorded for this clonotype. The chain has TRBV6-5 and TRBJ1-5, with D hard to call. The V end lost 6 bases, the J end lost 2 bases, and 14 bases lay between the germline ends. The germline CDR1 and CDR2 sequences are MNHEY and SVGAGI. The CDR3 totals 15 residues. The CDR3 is CASSSGLVGNQPQHF. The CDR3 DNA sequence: TGTGCCAGCAGCTCGGGTCTGGTGGGCAATCAGCCCCAGCATTTT.

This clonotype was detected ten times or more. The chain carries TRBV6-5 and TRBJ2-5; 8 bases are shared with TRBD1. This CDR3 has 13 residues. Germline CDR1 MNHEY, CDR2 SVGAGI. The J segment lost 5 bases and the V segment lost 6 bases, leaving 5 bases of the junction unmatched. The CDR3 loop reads CASRAGGRETQYF. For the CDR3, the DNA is TGTGCCAGCAGAGCAGGGGGCCGTGAGACCCAGTACTTC.

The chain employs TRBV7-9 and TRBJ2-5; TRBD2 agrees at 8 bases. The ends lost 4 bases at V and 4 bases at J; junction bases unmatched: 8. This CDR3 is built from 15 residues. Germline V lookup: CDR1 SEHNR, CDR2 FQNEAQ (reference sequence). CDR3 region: CASSSPWTSTETQYF. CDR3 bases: TGTGCCAGCAGCTCCCCCTGGACTAGCACAGAGACCCAGTACTTC.

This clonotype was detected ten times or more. Here the CDR3 DNA reads TGTGCCAGCACTTCCTGGGACAGGGCTGGGAATGAGCAGTTCTTC. This gives the protein CASTSWDRAGNEQFF. The rearrangement uses TRBV6-5 and TRBJ2-1, with 9 bases identical to TRBD1. CDR1 MNHEY and CDR2 SVGAGI come from the germline V gene. The J segment lost 7 bases and the V segment lost 7 bases, leaving 11 bases of the junction unmatched. The CDR3 is made up of 15 amino acids.

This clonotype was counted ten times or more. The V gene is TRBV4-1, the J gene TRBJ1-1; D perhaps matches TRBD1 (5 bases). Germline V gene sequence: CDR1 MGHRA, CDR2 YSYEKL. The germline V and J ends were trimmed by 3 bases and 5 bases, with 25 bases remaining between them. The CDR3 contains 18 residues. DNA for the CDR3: TGCGCCAGCAGCCAGAAGAGGCCCCTTTGGGGGGGGTGGACTGAAGCTTTCTTT. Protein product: CASSQKRPLWGGWTEAFF.

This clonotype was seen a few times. The CDR3 DNA is TGTGCCAGCAGTTCCTATCTGAATATGATCGCTCCCTCTGGAAACACCATATATTTT. This gives the protein CASSSYLNMIAPSGNTIYF. The J gene is TRBJ1-3, the V gene TRBV28; D unresolved. CDR3 length equals 19 residues. Trimming took off 4 bases at V and 0 bases at J, with 22 bases between the two ends. Germline V lookup: CDR1 MDHEN, CDR2 SYDVKM.

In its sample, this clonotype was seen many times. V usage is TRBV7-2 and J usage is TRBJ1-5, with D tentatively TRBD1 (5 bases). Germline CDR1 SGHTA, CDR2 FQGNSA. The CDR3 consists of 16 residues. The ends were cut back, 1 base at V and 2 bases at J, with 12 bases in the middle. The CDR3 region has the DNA TGTGCCAGCAGCTTAGGGGCAGGGAATCGCAATCAGCCCCAGCATTTT. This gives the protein CASSLGAGNRNQPQHF.

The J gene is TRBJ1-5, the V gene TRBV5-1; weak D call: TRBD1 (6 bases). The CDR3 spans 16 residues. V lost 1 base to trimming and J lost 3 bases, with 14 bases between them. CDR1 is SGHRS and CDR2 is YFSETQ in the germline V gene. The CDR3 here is CASSLWGAVDNQPQHF. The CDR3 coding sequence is TGCGCCAGCAGCTTGTGGGGGGCAGTCGACAATCAGCCCCAGCATTTT.

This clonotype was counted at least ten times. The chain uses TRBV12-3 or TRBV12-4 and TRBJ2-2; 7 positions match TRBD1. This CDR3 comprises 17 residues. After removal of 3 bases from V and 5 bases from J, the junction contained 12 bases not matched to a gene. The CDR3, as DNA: TGTGCCAGCAGTTTTGTCCCCGGGACAGTCCAAACCGGGGAGCTGTTTTTT. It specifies CASSFVPGTVQTGELFF.

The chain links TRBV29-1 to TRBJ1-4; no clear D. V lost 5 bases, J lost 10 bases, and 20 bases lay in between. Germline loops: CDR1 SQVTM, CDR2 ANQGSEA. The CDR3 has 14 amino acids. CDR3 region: CSVYNNNEAAKLFF. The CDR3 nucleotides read TGCAGCGTTTACAATAACAACGAGGCCGCAAAACTGTTTTTT. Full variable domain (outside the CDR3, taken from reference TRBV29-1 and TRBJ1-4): SAVISQKPSRDICQRGTSLTIQCQVDSQVTMMFWYRQQPGQSLTLIATANQGSEATYESGFVIDKFPISRPNLTFSTLTVSNMSPEDSSIYLCSVYNNNEAAKLFFGSGTQLSVL.

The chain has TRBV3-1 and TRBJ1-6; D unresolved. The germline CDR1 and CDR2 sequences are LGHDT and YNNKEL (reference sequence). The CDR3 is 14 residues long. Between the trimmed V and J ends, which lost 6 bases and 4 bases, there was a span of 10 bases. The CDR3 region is CASRVSDYNSPLHF. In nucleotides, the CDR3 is TGTGCCAGCAGGGTGTCCGATTATAATTCACCCCTCCACTTT. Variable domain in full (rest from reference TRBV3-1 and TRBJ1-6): DTAVSQTPKYLVTQMGNDKSIKCEQNLGHDTMYWYKQDSKKFLKIMFSYNNKELIINETVPNRFSPKSPDKAHLNLHINSLELGDSAVYFCASRVSDYNSPLHFGNGTRLTVT.

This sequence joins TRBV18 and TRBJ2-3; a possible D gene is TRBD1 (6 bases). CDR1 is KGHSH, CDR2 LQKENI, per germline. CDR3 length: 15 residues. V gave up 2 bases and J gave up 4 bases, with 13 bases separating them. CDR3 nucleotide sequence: TGTGCCAGCTCACCAACAGGGAATGGGGCAGATACGCAGTATTTT. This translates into CASSPTGNGADTQYF.

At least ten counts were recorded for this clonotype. The CDR3 sequence: CASSSLGAAEAFF. The CDR3 region has the DNA TGTGCCAGCAGCTCCTTGGGGGCGGCTGAAGCTTTCTTT. V gene TRBV7-2 combines with J gene TRBJ1-1, with D possibly being TRBD1 (6 bases). The V gene's germline CDR1 is SGHTA and CDR2 FQGNSA. With 4 bases removed from V and 6 bases from J, the gap between germline ends came to 12 bases. This CDR3 has 13 residues.

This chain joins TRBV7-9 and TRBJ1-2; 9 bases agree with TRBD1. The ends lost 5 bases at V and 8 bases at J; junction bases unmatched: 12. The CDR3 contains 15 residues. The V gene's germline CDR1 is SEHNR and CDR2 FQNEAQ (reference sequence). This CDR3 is CASSPQGQGRQGYTF. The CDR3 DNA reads TGTGCCAGCAGCCCACAGGGACAGGGCCGGCAGGGCTACACCTTC.

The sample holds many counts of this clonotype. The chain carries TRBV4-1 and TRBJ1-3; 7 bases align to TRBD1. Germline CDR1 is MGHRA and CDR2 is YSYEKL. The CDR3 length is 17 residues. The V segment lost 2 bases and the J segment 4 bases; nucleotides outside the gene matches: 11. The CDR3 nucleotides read TGCGCCAGCAGCCAAACAGGGGATTGGGGCCTAGGAAACACCATATATTTT. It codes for CASSQTGDWGLGNTIYF.

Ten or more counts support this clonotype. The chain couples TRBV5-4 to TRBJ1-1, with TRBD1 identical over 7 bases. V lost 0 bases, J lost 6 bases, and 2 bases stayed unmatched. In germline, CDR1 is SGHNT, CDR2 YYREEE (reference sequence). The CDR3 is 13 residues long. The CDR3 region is CASSLAGQAEAFF. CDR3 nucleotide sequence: TGTGCCAGCAGCTTGGCCGGACAGGCTGAAGCTTTCTTT.

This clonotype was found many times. The CDR3 sequence: CASSLSGGADTQYF. CDR3 nucleotides: TGCGCCAGCAGCTTGTCAGGGGGCGCAGATACGCAGTATTTT. The chain is built from TRBV5-1 and TRBJ2-3; 8 positions match TRBD1. The germline CDR1 and CDR2 sequences are SGHRS and YFSETQ. This CDR3 region has 14 residues. J lost 4 bases, V lost 1 base, and 2 bases had no gene match.

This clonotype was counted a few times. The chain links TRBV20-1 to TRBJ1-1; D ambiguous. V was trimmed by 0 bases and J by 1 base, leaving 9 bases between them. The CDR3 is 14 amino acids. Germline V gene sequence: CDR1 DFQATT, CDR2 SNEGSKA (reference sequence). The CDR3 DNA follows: TGCAGTGCTAGAGATAATCGGGGGAACACTGAAGCTTTCTTT. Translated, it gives CSARDNRGNTEAFF.

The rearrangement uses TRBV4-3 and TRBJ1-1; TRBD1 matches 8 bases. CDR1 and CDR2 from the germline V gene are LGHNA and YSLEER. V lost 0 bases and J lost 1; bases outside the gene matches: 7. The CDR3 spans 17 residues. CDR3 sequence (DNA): TGCGCCAGCAGCCAAGATGTGCAGGGGGCTTGGAACACTGAAGCTTTCTTT. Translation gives CASSQDVQGAWNTEAFF.

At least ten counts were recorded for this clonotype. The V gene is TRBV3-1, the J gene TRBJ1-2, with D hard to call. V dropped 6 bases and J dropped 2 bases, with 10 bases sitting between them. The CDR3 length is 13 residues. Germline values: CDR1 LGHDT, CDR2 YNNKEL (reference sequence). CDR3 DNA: TGTGCCAGCAGAGCTATGGGGAACTATGGCTACACCTTC. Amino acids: CASRAMGNYGYTF.